These 9 T cell receptor beta chains came from one sample sequenced in a study of sequential checkpoint blockade in melanoma. Treatment specified: randomized to nivolumab then ipilimumab (arm A) or the reverse (arm B). Profiled with immunoSEQ multiplex PCR; TCRdb holds only in-frame clones, not every one. The table lists around 10,000 clones, around 73% of them singletons. This material consisted of CD8+ T cells sorted from blood (inferred from file names), taken from a patient given nivolumab and ipilimumab in sequence. All receptors come from a human donor with melanoma.

Sample share makes this clone medium-sized. This sequence joins TRBV4-1 and TRBJ1-1; unclear D gene. CDR3 length: 13 amino acids. Germline CDR1 MGHRA, CDR2 YSYEKL. V lost 1 base to trimming and J lost 10 bases, with 13 bases between them. The CDR3 DNA reads TGCGCCAGCAGCCAAGCATGGTCAGTGGTAGCTTTCTTT. Protein product: CASSQAWSVVAFF.

CDR3 bases: TGTGCCAGCAGCGGGCGACTAGCGGGAGGATTCAATGAGCAGTTCTTC. Translation gives CASSGRLAGGFNEQFF. This chain joins TRBV7-8 and TRBJ2-1; 13 bases agree with TRBD2. Losses at the gene ends were 5 bases for V and 6 bases for J; bases not matched to a gene: 7. Germline V lookup: CDR1 SGHVS, CDR2 FQNEAQ. The CDR3 consists of 16 residues.

This clone showed up just a few times. V gene TRBV7-9 combines with J gene TRBJ1-1; unclear D gene. CDR3 length: 12 residues. Germline loops: CDR1 SEHNR, CDR2 FQNEAQ (reference sequence). Trimming cost V 5 bases and J 5 bases, with 9 bases left between them. CDR3 nucleotides: TGTGCCAGCAGCCAGGATGTGACTGAAGCTTTCTTT. The encoded protein is CASSQDVTEAFF.

This clone turned up a few times. The chain combines TRBV6-6 with TRBJ1-2; TRBD1 is a possible D gene (5 bases). The V gene's germline CDR1 is MNHNY and CDR2 SVGAGI (reference sequence). Trimming stripped 5 bases from V and 3 bases from J, with 13 bases between. The CDR3 runs 14 residues. CDR3 in amino acids: CASSKPSGYYGYTF. The CDR3 region has the DNA TGTGCCAGCAGTAAACCTTCAGGGTACTATGGCTACACCTTC.

The chain carries TRBV2 and TRBJ2-2, with 10 bases matching TRBD1. Germline lookup yields CDR1 SNHLY and CDR2 FYNNEI. The CDR3 has 17 residues. V was pared by 3 bases and J by 6 bases, with 10 bases of the junction left unmatched. CDR3 loop: CASSDPEGDRGAGELFF. CDR3 nucleotides: TGTGCCAGCAGTGACCCCGAGGGGGACAGGGGAGCCGGGGAGCTGTTTTTT. Based on the CDR3 plus reference TRBV2 and TRBJ2-2, the full variable domain is EPEVTQTPSHQVTQMGQEVILRCVPISNHLYFYWYRQILGQKVEFLVSFYNNEISEKSEIFDDQFSVERPDGSNFTLKIRSTKLEDSAMYFCASSDPEGDRGAGELFFGEGSRLTVL.

V and J are TRBV14 and TRBJ1-2, with unresolved D. The CDR3 covers 15 residues. Deletions cut 0 bases from V and 4 bases from J, with 12 bases between. Germline CDR1 is SGHDN and CDR2 is FVKESK. The CDR3 nucleotides read TGTGCCAGCAGCCAAGATTGGGCCTCCACCTATGGCTACACCTTC. Its translation: CASSQDWASTYGYTF.

V gene TRBV27 combines with J gene TRBJ2-7, with TRBD1 as a possible D gene (6 bases). CDR1 MNHEY and CDR2 SMNVEV come from the germline V gene (reference sequence). The CDR3 totals 15 residues. V lost 5 bases and J 1 base, leaving 15 bases between the germline ends. In DNA form, the CDR3 reads TGTGCCAGCAGTACCGACCGACAGGCTTCCTACGAGCAGTACTTC. This translates into CASSTDRQASYEQYF.

The V and J genes are TRBV19 and TRBJ2-5; 7 bases map to TRBD1. Gene TRBJ2-7 matches the end of the DNA better, so the J call may be wrong. This CDR3 has 12 amino acids. Per germline, CDR1 LNHDA and CDR2 SQIVND (reference sequence). The CDR3 is CASSATGNEQYF. DNA of the CDR3: TGTGCCAGTAGTGCGACAGGGAACGAGCAGTACTTC.

The genes are TRBV5-1 and TRBJ2-1; D gene unclear. The ends were cut back, 0 bases at V and 5 bases at J, with 3 bases in the middle. The length of the CDR3 is 12 residues. Germline V gene lookup returns CDR1 SGHRS and CDR2 YFSETQ. CDR3 sequence (DNA): TGCGCCAGCAGCTTGGCTAACAATGAGCAGTTCTTC. Amino acid sequence: CASSLANNEQFF.